The clone carrying this T cell receptor beta chain was seen a single time. Its cognate antigen is unknown. These data originate in a study of shared clonotypes between healthy human individuals. Study outcomes and limitations: In general, naive subsets displayed greater estimated richness than memory subsets did.

At the deep level, the assay was run. Measured with immunoSEQ multiplex PCR; TCRdb has only the in-frame clones, and not every one. The repertoire has some 2,500,000 clones, approximately 90% of them found once; the top ten carry around 0.4%. There are 17 residues in the CDR3. Trimming pared 8 bases from V and 5 bases from J, leaving 27 bases between. In germline, CDR1 is MDHEN, CDR2 SYDVKM. The gene calls are TRBV28 and TRBJ2-5; TRBD1 or TRBD2 may be the D gene (5 bases each). The sequence was obtained from a man between 18 and 35 years old in good health. Some clones in this sample may be carry-over from other donors' samples. The sequenced material came from naive CD4+ T cells from PBMCs. The subset here: CD45RA+ positively selected. CDR3 protein: CASRASLGEFSVETQYF. The CDR3 DNA reads as TGTGCCAGCCGCGCGAGTTTAGGGGAGTTTTCGGTCGAGACCCAGTACTTC.